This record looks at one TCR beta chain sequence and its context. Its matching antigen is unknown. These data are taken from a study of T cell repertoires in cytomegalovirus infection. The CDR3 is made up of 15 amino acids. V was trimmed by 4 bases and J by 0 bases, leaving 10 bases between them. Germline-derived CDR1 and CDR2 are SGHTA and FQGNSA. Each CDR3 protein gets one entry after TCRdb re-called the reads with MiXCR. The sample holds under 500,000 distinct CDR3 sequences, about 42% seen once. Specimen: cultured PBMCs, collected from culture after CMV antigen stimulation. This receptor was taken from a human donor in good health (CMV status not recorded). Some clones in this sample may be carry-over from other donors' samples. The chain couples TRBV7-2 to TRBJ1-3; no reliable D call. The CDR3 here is CASSSRFVSGNTIYF. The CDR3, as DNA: TGTGCCAGCAGCTCCCGATTTGTCTCTGGAAACACCATATATTTT.